Listed below are T cell receptor beta chains from one sample, sequenced in a study of blood T cell repertoires in COVID-19. The protocol was immunoSEQ multiplex PCR, while the TCRdb copy is restricted to in-frame clones and leaves out a portion. The sample lists about 260,000 clones, approximately 86% occurring once. The sequenced sample was peripheral blood. These receptors originate from a woman in her fifties or sixties who had recovered from COVID-19. The CDR3 runs from the conserved cysteine through the conserved F or W. D genes are given only for firm matches. Rows give clone size only sometimes, using once, few, many, or a class for an expanded clone.

size: once
D: -
V: TRBV5-6
J: TRBJ2-7
CDR3: CASSLSNRYEQYF
DNA: TGTGCCAGCAGCTTGTCCAACAGGTACGAGCAGTACTTC

size: -
D: -
V: TRBV11-1
J: TRBJ2-3
CDR3: CASSLGAGYTDTQYF
DNA: TGTGCCAGCAGCTTAGGGGCGGGTTACACAGATACGCAGTATTTT

size: -
D: TRBD1
V: TRBV30
J: TRBJ2-5
CDR3: CAWSVGRDRSEDARETQYF
DNA: TGTGCCTGGAGTGTGGGCCGGGACAGAAGTGAGGACGCACGGGAGACCCAGTACTTC

size: -
D: TRBD1
V: TRBV10-3
J: TRBJ1-2
CDR3: CAISRDRGDGYTF
DNA: TGTGCCATCAGTAGGGACAGGGGAGATGGCTACACCTTC

size: -
D: -
V: TRBV5-1
J: TRBJ1-4
CDR3: CASTTGGNEKLFF
DNA: TGCGCCAGCACCACGGGGGGAAATGAAAAACTGTTTTTT

size: -
D: TRBD1
V: TRBV18
J: TRBJ2-7
CDR3: CASSTGQPDEQYF
DNA: TGTGCCAGCTCAACGGGACAGCCTGACGAGCAGTACTTC

size: -
D: TRBD2
V: TRBV11-2
J: TRBJ2-7
CDR3: CASSWGTSGTTYEQYF
DNA: TGTGCCAGCAGCTGGGGGACTAGCGGGACCACCTACGAGCAGTACTTC

size: once
D: TRBD2
V: TRBV7-8
J: TRBJ2-5
CDR3: CASSLRTSGGETQYF
DNA: TGTGCCAGCAGCTTACGGACTAGCGGGGGTGAGACCCAGTACTTC

size: -
D: TRBD1
V: TRBV7-2
J: TRBJ1-3
CDR3: CASSPADRGRTIYF
DNA: TGTGCCAGCAGCCCCGCGGACAGGGGGAGAACCATATATTTT

size: -
D: -
V: TRBV11-2
J: TRBJ1-2
CDR3: CASSRGAGGNYGYTF
DNA: TGTGCCAGCAGTCGGGGGGCAGGCGGTAACTATGGCTACACCTTC

size: once
D: -
V: TRBV7-9
J: TRBJ2-5
CDR3: CASTRDSQETQYF
DNA: TGTGCCAGCACCAGGGACTCCCAAGAGACCCAGTACTTC

size: -
D: TRBD2
V: TRBV5-4
J: TRBJ2-1
CDR3: CASREGTSIYNEQFF
DNA: TGTGCCAGCAGGGAAGGGACTAGTATCTACAATGAGCAGTTCTTC

size: -
D: TRBD1
V: TRBV10-3
J: TRBJ2-6
CDR3: CAISESRPGQWVGANVLTF
DNA: TGTGCCATCAGTGAGTCCCGGCCGGGACAGTGGGTTGGGGCCAACGTCCTGACTTTC

size: few
D: TRBD1
V: TRBV6-1
J: TRBJ1-5
CDR3: CASSETDRDRIF
DNA: TGTGCCAGCAGTGAAACGGACCGGGACAGGATTTTT

size: -
D: TRBD1
V: TRBV27
J: TRBJ2-2
CDR3: CASSFGQGGGGELFF
DNA: TGTGCCAGCAGTTTTGGACAGGGGGGAGGCGGGGAGCTGTTTTTT

size: -
D: -
V: TRBV7-2
J: TRBJ2-2
CDR3: CASSFPRDGANTGELFF
DNA: TGTGCCAGCAGCTTTCCGCGAGACGGAGCGAACACCGGGGAGCTGTTTTTT

size: -
D: -
V: TRBV7-2
J: TRBJ1-2
CDR3: CASSFPQYYYGYTF
DNA: TGTGCCAGCAGTTTTCCCCAATACTACTATGGCTACACCTTC

size: -
D: TRBD1
V: TRBV30
J: TRBJ1-1
CDR3: CAWSEGARTEAFF
DNA: TGTGCCTGGAGTGAGGGGGCGCGAACTGAAGCTTTCTTT

size: once
D: TRBD1
V: TRBV19
J: TRBJ1-1
CDR3: CASSLTGGYNTEAFF
DNA: TGTGCCAGTAGCTTGACAGGGGGCTATAACACTGAAGCTTTCTTT

size: -
D: TRBD2
V: TRBV5-1
J: TRBJ2-1
CDR3: CASRDSGRGNEQFF
DNA: TGCGCCAGCAGAGACAGCGGGAGGGGAAATGAGCAGTTCTTC

size: -
D: TRBD1
V: TRBV12-3/TRBV12-4
J: TRBJ2-5
CDR3: CASRPGGQETQYF
DNA: TGTGCCAGCAGGCCAGGGGGCCAAGAGACCCAGTACTTC

size: few
D: -
V: TRBV29-1
J: TRBJ2-7
CDR3: CSVRSSSGEQYF
DNA: TGCAGCGTTCGGTCTAGCTCGGGCGAGCAGTACTTC

size: -
D: -
V: TRBV6-1
J: TRBJ1-5
CDR3: CASSEGQGNQPQHF
DNA: TGTGCCAGCAGTGAAGGGCAGGGGAATCAGCCCCAGCATTTT

size: -
D: -
V: TRBV19
J: TRBJ1-3
CDR3: CASSIDRTGLVSGNTIYF
DNA: TGTGCCAGTAGTATAGATCGAACAGGCCTTGTCTCTGGAAACACCATATATTTT

size: -
D: -
V: TRBV11-2
J: TRBJ1-2
CDR3: CASSLGWGQRDGYTF
DNA: TGTGCCAGCAGCTTAGGTTGGGGGCAGCGTGATGGCTACACCTTC

size: -
D: TRBD1
V: TRBV30
J: TRBJ1-1
CDR3: CAWSGQGATEAFF
DNA: TGTGCCTGGAGTGGGCAGGGGGCCACTGAAGCTTTCTTT

size: -
D: -
V: TRBV25-1
J: TRBJ1-1
CDR3: CASTDFTEAFF
DNA: TGTGCCAGCACCGACTTTACTGAAGCTTTCTTT

size: -
D: -
V: TRBV5-6
J: TRBJ2-2
CDR3: CASSLWQGGNTGELFF
DNA: TGTGCCAGCAGCTTGTGGCAGGGGGGGAACACCGGGGAGCTGTTTTTT

size: -
D: -
V: TRBV29-1
J: TRBJ2-7
CDR3: CSIQRAYEQYF
DNA: TGCAGCATCCAAAGAGCTTACGAGCAGTACTTC

size: -
D: -
V: TRBV30
J: TRBJ1-2
CDR3: CAWTIRGGKGYTF
DNA: TGTGCCTGGACAATTCGGGGTGGTAAAGGCTACACCTTC

size: -
D: TRBD2
V: TRBV7-9
J: TRBJ2-2
CDR3: CASSSTPRAGVSNTGELFF
DNA: TGTGCCAGCAGCTCAACTCCCCGGGCGGGAGTATCGAACACCGGGGAGCTGTTTTTT

size: -
D: TRBD1
V: TRBV7-2
J: TRBJ1-1
CDR3: CASSFRGYTEAFF
DNA: TGTGCCAGCAGCTTCAGGGGGTACACTGAAGCTTTCTTT

size: few
D: TRBD1
V: TRBV6-6
J: TRBJ1-1
CDR3: CASSYQQGVEAFF
DNA: TGTGCCAGCAGTTACCAACAGGGGGTTGAAGCTTTCTTT

size: few
D: TRBD1
V: TRBV18
J: TRBJ2-2
CDR3: CASSQGQGRTGELFF
DNA: TGTGCCAGCTCACAAGGACAGGGTCGGACCGGGGAGCTGTTTTTT

size: -
D: -
V: TRBV18
J: TRBJ1-1
CDR3: CASSPRSQNTMNTEAFF
DNA: TGTGCCAGCTCACCACGGTCACAGAACACGATGAACACTGAAGCTTTCTTT

size: few
D: TRBD1
V: TRBV6-5
J: TRBJ1-1
CDR3: CASSYSGQGTEAFF
DNA: TGTGCCAGCAGTTACTCAGGACAGGGCACTGAAGCTTTCTTT

size: once
D: -
V: TRBV7-9
J: TRBJ1-3
CDR3: CASSLARQGGGNTIYF
DNA: TGTGCCAGCAGCTTAGCCAGGCAGGGTGGCGGAAACACCATATATTTT

size: -
D: TRBD1
V: TRBV12-5
J: TRBJ1-1
CDR3: CASGSGQGTEAFF
DNA: TGTGCTAGTGGATCAGGACAGGGGACTGAAGCTTTCTTT

size: once
D: TRBD1
V: TRBV9
J: TRBJ1-2
CDR3: CASSSRDRELFDYGYTF
DNA: TGTGCCAGCAGCTCCCGGGACAGGGAACTTTTTGACTATGGCTACACCTTC

size: -
D: -
V: TRBV10-3
J: TRBJ1-1
CDR3: CAISVFGAMNTEAFF
DNA: TGTGCCATCAGTGTGTTTGGTGCGATGAACACTGAAGCTTTCTTT

size: once
D: -
V: TRBV19
J: TRBJ1-5
CDR3: CASSMGYRAPQHF
DNA: TGTGCCAGTAGTATGGGGTACAGGGCGCCCCAGCATTTT

size: -
D: -
V: TRBV10-3
J: TRBJ1-1
CDR3: CAISEKGGDTEAFF
DNA: TGTGCCATCAGTGAGAAGGGGGGGGACACTGAAGCTTTCTTT